This TCR beta chain was captured in a study of blood T cell repertoires in COVID-19. Study context: Specimens from acute and convalescent COVID-19 originated in the United States, Italy and Spain. T cells, B-cell-depleted T cells, or PBMCs supplied cDNA or gDNA.

Original handling: The authors estimated nucleated cell counts from reference gene primer amplification. Clones were sequenced by immunoSEQ multiplex PCR, and TCRdb holds only the in-frame ones, with some missing. That table gives V, J and clone size, and the DNA gave D and trimming. The sample lists more than 45,000 clones, roughly 85% occurring once. CDR1 MDHEN and CDR2 SYDVKM come from the germline V gene. CDR3 length equals 14 residues. The junction had 6 bases not matched to a gene; V was cut back by 6 bases and J by 7 bases. This rearrangement joins TRBV28 to TRBJ1-6; 7 bases align to TRBD1. The sequenced sample was peripheral blood. The clonotype comes from a human donor in a cohort sampled during active COVID-19. The CDR3 DNA is TGTGCCAGCAGGAAACGGACAGGAAATTCACCCCTCCACTTT. This gives the protein CASRKRTGNSPLHF. Complete variable domain (other parts from reference TRBV28 and TRBJ1-6): DVKVTQSSRYLVKRTGEKVFLECVQDMDHENMFWYRQDPGLGLRLIYFSYDVKMKEKGDIPEGYSVSREKKERFSLILESASTNQTSMYLCASRKRTGNSPLHFGNGTRLTVT.